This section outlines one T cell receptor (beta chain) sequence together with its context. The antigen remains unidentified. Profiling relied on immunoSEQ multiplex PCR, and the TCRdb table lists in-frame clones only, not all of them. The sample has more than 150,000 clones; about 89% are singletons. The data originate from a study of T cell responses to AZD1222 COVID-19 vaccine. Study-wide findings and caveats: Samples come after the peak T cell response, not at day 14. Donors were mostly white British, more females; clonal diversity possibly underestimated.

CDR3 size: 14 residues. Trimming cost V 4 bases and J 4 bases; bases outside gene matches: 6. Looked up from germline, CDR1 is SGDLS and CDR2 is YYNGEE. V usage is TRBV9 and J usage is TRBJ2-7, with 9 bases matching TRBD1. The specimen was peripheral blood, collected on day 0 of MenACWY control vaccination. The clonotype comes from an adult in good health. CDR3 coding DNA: TGTGCCAGCAGCCCCCGACAGGGGGGATACGAGCAGTACTTC. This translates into CASSPRQGGYEQYF.